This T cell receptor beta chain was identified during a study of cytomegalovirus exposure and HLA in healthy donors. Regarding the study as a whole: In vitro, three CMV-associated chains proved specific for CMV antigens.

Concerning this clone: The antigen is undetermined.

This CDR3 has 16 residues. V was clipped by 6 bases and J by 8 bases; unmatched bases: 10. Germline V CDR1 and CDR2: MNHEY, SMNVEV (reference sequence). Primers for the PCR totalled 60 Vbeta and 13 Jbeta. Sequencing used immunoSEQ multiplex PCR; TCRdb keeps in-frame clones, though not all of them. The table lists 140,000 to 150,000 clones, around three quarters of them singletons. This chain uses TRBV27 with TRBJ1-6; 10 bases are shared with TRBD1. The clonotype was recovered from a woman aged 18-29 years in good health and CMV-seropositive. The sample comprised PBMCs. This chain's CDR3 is CASSPLAGTGDSPLHF. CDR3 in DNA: TGTGCCAGCAGCCCATTGGCCGGGACAGGGGATTCACCCCTCCACTTT.